Presented here are 10 T cell receptor beta chains from one specimen sequenced in a study of CD8+CD57+ T cells in acquired aplastic anemia. Genomic DNA templated the TCR beta VDJ and CDR3 profiling. TCRdb fed the reads into MiXCR, producing one record per CDR3 protein. The sample holds approximately 190,000 distinct CDR3 sequences; around 45% are singletons and the top ten take about 9.7%. In patients chosen for sequencing, flow cytometry had shown CD8+CD57+ cell expansion. The sample consisted of sorted CD4+, CD8+, or CD8+CD57+ T cells (not recorded which) from PBMCs. Receptor source: a human donor with aplastic anemia.

V and J are TRBV10-1 and TRBJ1-2; 12 bases are shared with TRBD1. V shed 3 bases, J shed 6 bases, and the junction held 5 bases outside the gene matches. Germline CDR1 and CDR2: WNHNN and SYGVQD (reference sequence). CDR3 length: 15 amino acids. In DNA form, the CDR3 reads TGCGCCAGCAGTGAATTGGGACAGGGGGCGGATGGCTACACCTTC. This codes for CASSELGQGADGYTF.

The rearrangement joins TRBV20-1 to TRBJ1-6; possibly TRBD1 for D (5 bases). This CDR3 has 15 residues. Germline-derived CDR1 and CDR2 are DFQATT and SNEGSKA (reference sequence). V lost 3 bases, J lost 5 bases, and 14 bases lay in between. Here the CDR3 reads CSASITQGNNSPLHF. The CDR3 DNA sequence: TGCAGTGCTAGTATAACCCAGGGCAATAATTCACCCCTCCACTTT.

This clonotype showed up just a few times. This chain links TRBV2 with TRBJ2-5, with D unresolved. Germline CDR1 reads SNHLY; CDR2 reads FYNNEI. Trimming took off 5 bases at V and 5 bases at J, with 12 bases between the two ends. There are 13 residues in the CDR3. This chain's CDR3 is CASSTDRWETQYF. The CDR3 DNA is TGTGCCAGCAGTACGGACCGTTGGGAGACCCAGTACTTC.

The sample holds many counts of this clonotype. The chain combines TRBV20-1 with TRBJ1-1, with D unresolved. Germline assignment: CDR1 DFQATT and CDR2 SNEGSKA (reference sequence). The CDR3 spans 13 residues. Trimming left V 6 bases short and J 0 bases short, with 11 bases between. CDR3: CSALSGLNTEAFF. CDR3 sequence (DNA): TGCAGTGCCCTATCCGGCCTGAACACTGAAGCTTTCTTT.

J is TRBJ2-5 and V is TRBV2; 10 nucleotides match TRBD2. This CDR3 spans 15 amino acids. CDR1 is SNHLY, CDR2 FYNNEI, per germline. The V and J ends lost 8 bases and 1 base, in that order; junction bases with no gene match: 7. CDR3 loop: CASLGRTSGQETQYF. In DNA, the CDR3 is TGTGCCAGCTTGGGCCGGACTAGCGGCCAAGAGACCCAGTACTTC.

The V call is TRBV7-9, the J call TRBJ2-5, with D possibly TRBD2 on 5 matching bases. V lost 1 base, J lost 4 bases, and 7 bases lay in between. Germline V CDR1 and CDR2: SEHNR, FQNEAQ (reference sequence). The length of the CDR3 is 13 residues. This chain's CDR3 is CASSLVGIETQYF. Here the CDR3 DNA reads TGTGCCAGCAGCTTAGTCGGGATAGAGACCCAGTACTTC.

To note about this clonotype: The junction differs from germline at one of its ends, possibly a read error. The V and J genes are TRBV15 and TRBJ1-5; 7 bases match TRBD1. This CDR3 region has 16 residues. In germline, CDR1 is LNHNV, CDR2 YYDKDF (reference sequence). Here the CDR3 DNA reads TGTGCCACCAGCAGAGTATTTCGGACAGGCAATCGGCCCCAGCATTTT. Its translation is CATSRVFRTGNRPQHF.

A few counts support this clonotype. This rearrangement joins TRBV10-2 to TRBJ1-6, with a possible D match to TRBD1 (6 bases). V lost 3 bases to trimming and J lost 5 bases, with 8 bases between them. Germline V lookup: CDR1 WSHSY, CDR2 SAAADI. The CDR3 is made up of 14 amino acids. The CDR3 bases are TGCGCCAGCAGTGAACAGGGAAATAATTCACCCCTCCACTTT. As protein: CASSEQGNNSPLHF.

This clonotype appeared a single time. In DNA form, the CDR3 reads TGTGCCAGTATTAGGGGGGGAATGAACACTGAAGCTTTCTTT. It translates to CASIRGGMNTEAFF. V is TRBV19 and J is TRBJ1-1, with D tentatively TRBD1 (6 bases). V was cut by 7 bases and J by 0 bases, with 12 bases left in between. Germline CDR1 and CDR2: LNHDA and SQIVND (reference sequence). This CDR3 comprises 14 residues. Full variable domain (rest looked up from reference TRBV19 and TRBJ1-1): DGGITQSPKYLFRKEGQNVTLSCEQNLNHDAMYWYRQDPGQGLRLIYYSQIVNDFQKGDIAEGYSVSREKKESFPLTVTSAQKNPTAFYLCASIRGGMNTEAFFGQGTRLTVV.

The CDR3 sequence is CASSPTQGMNEQYF. The CDR3 DNA follows: TGTGCCAGCAGCCCTACACAGGGTATGAACGAGCAGTACTTC. The chain joins TRBV7-3 to TRBJ2-7; weak D call: TRBD1 (6 bases). This CDR3 has 14 residues. The V and J ends lost 5 bases and 5 bases respectively, with 16 bases between them. Germline V gene sequence: CDR1 SGHTA, CDR2 FQGTGA.